This passage covers 12 T cell receptor beta chains from one sample sequenced in a study of immune evolution from preneoplasia to lung adenocarcinoma. TCRdb keeps only in-frame clones here, not all; method: immunoSEQ multiplex PCR. This table holds 6,500 to 10,000 clones, about 86% found once. Sequencing used FFPE invasive lung adenocarcinoma tissue. These receptors were collected from a person aged 45-65 years with lung adenocarcinoma.

The chain employs TRBV6-5 and TRBJ2-5, with 7 positions matching TRBD2. Germline loops: CDR1 MNHEY, CDR2 SVGAGI. V trimming: 2 bases; J trimming: 2 bases; junction bases outside the gene matches: 2. The CDR3 is made up of 14 amino acids. In nucleotides, the CDR3 is TGTGCCAGCAGTTACCTAGCGGAACAAGAGACCCAGTACTTC. Its protein product is CASSYLAEQETQYF.

V is TRBV30 and J is TRBJ1-5; D might be TRBD1 (5 bases). The ends were cut back, 0 bases at V and 4 bases at J, with 13 bases in the middle. Germline values: CDR1 GTSNPN, CDR2 SVGIG (reference sequence). The CDR3 covers 15 residues. The CDR3: CAWSVGAGGNQPQHF. As DNA, the CDR3 is TGTGCCTGGAGTGTAGGGGCCGGGGGAAATCAGCCCCAGCATTTT.

The chain joins TRBV9 to TRBJ1-3; 8 positions match TRBD1. This CDR3 has 15 amino acids. With V trimmed by 0 bases and J by 4 bases, 3 bases remained unmatched. Germline CDR1 reads SGDLS; CDR2 reads YYNGEE. As DNA, the CDR3 is TGTGCCAGCAGCGTAGACCAGGGGGCGGGAAACACCATATATTTT. Its protein is CASSVDQGAGNTIYF.

The chain has TRBV27 and TRBJ1-1, with a possible D match to TRBD1 (6 bases). V was trimmed by 2 bases and J by 0 bases, leaving 10 bases between them. This CDR3 has 15 residues. The V gene's germline CDR1 is MNHEY and CDR2 SMNVEV (reference sequence). The CDR3 sequence: CASSLTTGMNTEAFF. For the CDR3, the DNA is TGTGCCAGCAGTTTAACAACAGGGATGAACACTGAAGCTTTCTTT.

This chain joins TRBV23-1 and TRBJ2-7, with D perhaps matching TRBD1 or TRBD2 (5 bases each). TRBV23-1 is sorted into the ORF group, with uncertain function. CDR3 length: 16 amino acids. V shed 0 bases and J shed 2 bases, with 14 bases lying between them. Here the CDR3 DNA reads TGCGCCAGCAGTCAATCGTATAGGGGACCTCCCTACGAGCAGTACTTC. Translation gives CASSQSYRGPPYEQYF.

The rearrangement links TRBV18 to TRBJ2-2; the D gene is possibly TRBD2 (6 bases). CDR3 length: 15 residues. Trimming took off 2 bases at V and 3 bases at J, with 10 bases between the two ends. Germline V lookup: CDR1 KGHSH, CDR2 LQKENI. In DNA, the CDR3 is TGTGCCAGCTCACCAGTCGGGAGCGACACCGGGGAGCTGTTTTTT. Residues: CASSPVGSDTGELFF.

The rearrangement joins TRBV7-3 to TRBJ2-2; D not certain. There are 15 residues in the CDR3. Germline V CDR1 and CDR2: SGHTA, FQGTGA. Trimming pared 0 bases from V and 8 bases from J, leaving 13 bases between. In DNA form, the CDR3 reads TGTGCCAGCAGCTTAACTAGCTCGTCCTCGGGGGAGCTGTTTTTT. Translated, it gives CASSLTSSSSGELFF.

This rearrangement joins TRBV27 to TRBJ2-6; tentatively, D is TRBD1 (6 bases). V was clipped by 6 bases and J by 0 bases, with 15 bases between them. Germline loops: CDR1 MNHEY, CDR2 SMNVEV (reference sequence). CDR3 size: 17 residues. CDR3 sequence: CASRLLTGSSGANVLTF. In DNA, the CDR3 is TGTGCCAGCAGACTCCTCACAGGGAGCTCTGGGGCCAACGTCCTGACTTTC. Full variable domain (remainder filled in from reference TRBV27 and TRBJ2-6): EAQVTQNPRYLITVTGKKLTVTCSQNMNHEYMSWYRQDPGLGLRQIYYSMNVEVTDKGDVPEGYKVSRKEKRNFPLILESPSPNQTSLYFCASRLLTGSSGANVLTFGAGSRLTVL.

This clone was seen more than once but under ten times. The chain links TRBV10-3 to TRBJ1-2, with D hard to call. The ends were cut back, 2 bases at V and 8 bases at J, with 12 bases in the middle. Germline V gene data show CDR1 as ENHRY and CDR2 as SYGVKD. The CDR3 runs 13 residues. The CDR3 sequence is CAISETDEGGYTF. For the CDR3, the DNA is TGTGCCATCAGTGAGACTGACGAGGGCGGCTACACCTTC.

The rearrangement links TRBV27 to TRBJ1-1; D uncertain. Trimming pared 7 bases from V and 4 bases from J, leaving 19 bases between. The CDR3 is made up of 15 amino acids. CDR1 is MNHEY and CDR2 is SMNVEV in the germline V gene (reference sequence). The CDR3 coding sequence is TGTGCCAGCACACCCCACATCAGTGGGAGCACTGAAGCTTTCTTT. It translates to CASTPHISGSTEAFF.

The genes are TRBV28 and TRBJ1-5; 7 bases agree with TRBD1. Per the germline V gene, CDR1 is MDHEN and CDR2 is SYDVKM. With V trimmed by 9 bases and J by 4 bases, 9 bases remained unmatched. The CDR3 covers 14 residues. For the CDR3, the DNA is TGTGCCAGTAATAGACAGGGTTATAATCAGCCCCAGCATTTT. Its translation is CASNRQGYNQPQHF.

This chain uses TRBV9 with TRBJ2-6; 7 positions agree with TRBD1. The germline V gene encodes CDR1 SGDLS and CDR2 YYNGEE. J was trimmed by 0 bases and V by 4 bases; bases with no gene match: 7. The CDR3 covers 17 residues. In nucleotides, the CDR3 is TGTGCCAGCAGCCCCAGGGACAGTATCTCTGGGGCCAACGTCCTGACTTTC. It codes for CASSPRDSISGANVLTF. The variable domain in full, completed from reference TRBV9 and TRBJ2-6, reads DSGVTQTPKHLITATGQRVTLRCSPRSGDLSVYWYQQSLDQGLQFLIQYYNGEERAKGNILERFSAQQFPDLHSELNLSSLELGDSALYFCASSPRDSISGANVLTFGAGSRLTVL.